This T cell receptor beta chain was documented in a study of blood T cells in healthy people across ages. Overall study results and limits: Estimates of total diversity, which came from one million sequenced T cells, were considered to be underestimates.

A second PCR, run for roughly 7 to 11 cycles, used a sample-barcoded 5' primer plus a J-beta primer mix. Through a template-switch adaptor with 12 random nucleotides, each cDNA molecule received a tag. TCRdb reprocessed the 5' RACE reads via MiXCR and lists one record per CDR3 protein. The sample lists more than 500,000 distinct CDR3 sequences; 27% were seen once. PBMCs, at least 6 million per sample, were isolated. Trimming removed 0 bases from V and 2 bases from J, with 9 bases in between. Germline V gene data show CDR1 as SGDLS and CDR2 as YYNGEE. CDR3 length equals 14 residues. This clonotype has more than one count but fewer than ten. Its target is unknown.

The TCR sequence derives from a woman in her 70s in good health. This sequence joins TRBV9 and TRBJ2-7; D gene ambiguous. The sample consisted of blood. The CDR3 DNA reads as TGTGCCAGCAGCGTAGGACAAGTCCCCTACGAGCAGTACTTC. Its translation: CASSVGQVPYEQYF.